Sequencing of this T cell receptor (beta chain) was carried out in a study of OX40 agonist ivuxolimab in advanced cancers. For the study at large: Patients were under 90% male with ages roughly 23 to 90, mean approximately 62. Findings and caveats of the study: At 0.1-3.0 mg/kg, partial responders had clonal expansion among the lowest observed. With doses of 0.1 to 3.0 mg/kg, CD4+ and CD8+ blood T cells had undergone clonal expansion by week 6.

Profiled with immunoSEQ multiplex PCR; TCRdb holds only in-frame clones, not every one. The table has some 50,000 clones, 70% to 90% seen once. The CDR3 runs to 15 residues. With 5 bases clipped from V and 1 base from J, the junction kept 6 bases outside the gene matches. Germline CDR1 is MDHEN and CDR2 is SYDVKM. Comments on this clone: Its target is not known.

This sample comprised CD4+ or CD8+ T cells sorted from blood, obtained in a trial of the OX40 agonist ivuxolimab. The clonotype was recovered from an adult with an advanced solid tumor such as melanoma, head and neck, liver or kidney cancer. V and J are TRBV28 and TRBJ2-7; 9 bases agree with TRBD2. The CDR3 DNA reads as TGTGCCAGCAGTGATAGCGGGGGTACTTCCTACGAGCAGTACTTC. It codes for CASSDSGGTSYEQYF.